This TCR beta chain derives from a study of blood T cell repertoires in COVID-19. Across the whole study: Donors in the United States, Italy and Spain gave samples during acute or convalescent COVID-19.

In this sample, this clone turned up a few times. Adults between roughly 18 and 90 years of age took part from under 30 US areas. The recovered donors of Cohort 3 showed two negative PCRs, clearance, or symptom resolution. Germline V gene data show CDR1 as MNHEY and CDR2 as SVGAGI. V was pared by 6 bases and J by 7 bases, with 9 bases of the junction left unmatched. This CDR3 contains 15 residues. Per the authors' pipeline: Amplifying reference gene primers gave estimates of nucleated cell counts. Only in-frame clones appear in the TCRdb table, and some are missing; sequencing was by immunoSEQ multiplex PCR. That table furnishes V, J and clone size, whereas the DNA furnished D and trimming. The table lists some 160,000 clones, more than 75% of them singletons, with less than 8.5% in the top ten.

The TCR was taken from a woman aged 45-60 years who had recovered from COVID-19. The material sequenced was PBMCs or T cells enriched from blood (not recorded which). This sequence joins TRBV6-5 and TRBJ1-5; 10 positions agree with TRBD1. As DNA, the CDR3 is TGTGCCAGCAGCCGCGGGACAGGGGAGGGACAGCCCCAGCATTTT. The encoded protein is CASSRGTGEGQPQHF.